Each of the 11 T cell receptor beta chains below was sequenced from the same sample in a study of vaccination and CD4 T cells after COVID-19. Sequence data for DNA of cultured CD4+ T cells were generated by the Oncomine TCR Beta short-read assay. TCRdb re-called the PCR reads with MiXCR, one entry per CDR3 protein. The data hold tens of thousands of distinct CDR3 sequences, with less than 55% observed a single time. The treatment here: approximately 9-day PBMC culture with coronavirus spike peptide pools or control peptides (ViraFEST assay). These receptors have no known antigen. The sequences come from CD4+ T cells from blood, cultured in vitro, collected after SARS-CoV-2 vaccination. The source of these receptors is a human donor who had recovered from COVID-19.

V is TRBV5-1 and J is TRBJ1-1; 7 nucleotides match TRBD1. Germline V gives CDR1 SGHRS, CDR2 YFSETQ. The CDR3 runs to 14 residues. V lost 3 bases and J lost 0; bases outside the gene matches: 2. The CDR3 region is CASSWGQMNTEAFF. The CDR3 bases are TGCGCCAGCAGCTGGGGACAGATGAACACTGAAGCTTTCTTT.

The V and J genes are TRBV7-8 and TRBJ1-1, with D uncertain. V was clipped by 3 bases and J by 4 bases, with 12 bases between them. Germline V CDR1 and CDR2: SGHVS, FQNEAQ. This CDR3 region has 14 residues. CDR3 amino acids: CASSFGGWGTEAFF. CDR3 sequence (DNA): TGTGCCAGCAGCTTTGGTGGATGGGGCACTGAAGCTTTCTTT.

This clonotype has a handful of counts. V and J are TRBV7-2 and TRBJ2-5, with 7 bases aligning to TRBD2. The ends lost 4 bases at V and 4 bases at J; junction bases unmatched: 9. The CDR3 length is 15 residues. CDR1 SGHTA and CDR2 FQGNSA come from the germline V gene. In nucleotides, the CDR3 is TGTGCCAGCAGCTCCCGAGCGGGGCGGGGAGAGACCCAGTACTTC. It yields the protein CASSSRAGRGETQYF.

V is TRBV2 and J is TRBJ2-1, with a tentative D call TRBD2 (6 bases). CDR3 size: 15 residues. V was clipped by 4 bases and J by 7 bases, with 17 bases between them. Germline lookup yields CDR1 SNHLY and CDR2 FYNNEI. The CDR3 DNA sequence: TGTGCCAGCAGTGTTACAGGAGGGGTTTTGAATGAGCAGTTCTTC. It is translated as CASSVTGGVLNEQFF.

In its sample, this clonotype was seen a few times. The chain employs TRBV11-1 and TRBJ2-5; D is ambiguous. V lost 5 bases and J 5 bases, leaving 18 bases between the germline ends. The CDR3 loop spans 15 amino acids. Germline-derived CDR1 and CDR2 are SGHAT and FQDESV (reference sequence). This chain's CDR3 is CASSPGLSARETQYF. DNA for the CDR3: TGTGCCAGCAGCCCTGGTTTGTCTGCCAGGGAGACCCAGTACTTC.

To note about this clonotype: Germline is not matched at one junction end, which may reflect a read error. The rearrangement joins TRBV10-2 to TRBJ1-2; D ambiguous. The CDR3 contains 11 residues. Germline assignment: CDR1 WSHSY and CDR2 SAAADI. The CDR3 loop reads CASSDYAGYTF. The CDR3, as DNA: TGTGCCAGCAGTGATTATGCTGGCTACACCTTC.

The rearrangement joins TRBV20-1 to TRBJ1-1; no definite D call. V gave up 1 base and J gave up 8 bases, with 8 bases separating them. The length of the CDR3 is 11 residues. From germline, CDR1 is DFQATT and CDR2 SNEGSKA (reference sequence). This CDR3 reads CSARAFGEAFF. CDR3 nucleotide sequence: TGCAGTGCTAGAGCTTTCGGAGAAGCTTTCTTT.

CDR3 sequence reads: CASSLSRGISEQYF. CDR3 bases: TGTGCCAGCAGCTTAAGCCGGGGAATCTCCGAGCAGTACTTC. The chain employs TRBV7-2 and TRBJ2-7, with TRBD2 as a possible D gene (5 bases). This CDR3 spans 14 amino acids. The V gene lost 2 bases and the J gene lost 6 bases, with 14 bases spanning the gap. The germline V gene encodes CDR1 SGHTA and CDR2 FQGNSA.

The sample holds a few counts of this clonotype. The V and J genes are TRBV10-3 and TRBJ2-5, with no clear D. Germline CDR1 is ENHRY and CDR2 is SYGVKD. Trimming shortened V by 0 bases and J by 5 bases, and 4 bases separated the two germline ends. This CDR3 comprises 12 residues. Written as DNA, the CDR3 is TGTGCCATCAGTGAGTCGAGGGAGACCCAGTACTTC. It yields the protein CAISESRETQYF.

This clonotype showed up just once. The chain carries TRBV6-1 and TRBJ2-2, with D possibly matching TRBD2 (5 bases). Germline V gene sequence: CDR1 MNHNS, CDR2 SASEGT. The length of the CDR3 is 15 residues. Trimming took 1 base from V and 5 from J, leaving 11 bases between them. This CDR3 is CASSEGSGPTGELFF. DNA for the CDR3: TGTGCCAGCAGTGAAGGAAGCGGACCTACCGGGGAGCTGTTTTTT.

The chain links TRBV10-3 to TRBJ2-3; possibly TRBD2 for D (6 bases). Trimming took off 9 bases at V and 0 bases at J, with 13 bases between the two ends. This CDR3 is built from 14 residues. Germline V gene sequence: CDR1 ENHRY, CDR2 SYGVKD. CDR3: CAIGTGPSTDTQYF. CDR3 in DNA: TGTGCCATTGGGACTGGGCCTAGCACAGATACGCAGTATTTT.